One and the same sample provided the 17 T cell receptor beta chains below, sequenced in a study of T cells in Graves' hyperthyroidism and ophthalmopathy. RNA transcripts were the template for amplifying TCR beta CDR3 regions. First-round RT-PCR of the TCR CDR3 relied on the HTBI primer set. TCRdb re-analysed the multiplex PCR reads in MiXCR, keeping a single row per CDR3 protein. Altogether around 380,000 distinct CDR3 sequences are present, approximately 13% being singletons, with the ten largest covering less than 25%. What was sequenced was blood. These receptors were taken from a man younger than 45 with Graves' hyperthyroidism that later progressed to Graves' ophthalmopathy.

The V and J genes are TRBV2 and TRBJ1-6; tentative D call: TRBD1 (6 bases). The CDR3 contains 15 residues. The germline gives CDR1 SNHLY, CDR2 FYNNEI. The V end was cut by 6 bases, the J end by 9 bases, with 18 bases between. The CDR3 DNA follows: TGTGCCAGCAGGGATCACAGGGCTTCTGGTTCACCCCTCCACTTT. Amino acid sequence: CASRDHRASGSPLHF.

V is TRBV29-1 and J is TRBJ1-2, with a weak D call TRBD1 (5 bases). Trimming pared 4 bases from V and 5 bases from J, leaving 8 bases between. The CDR3 sequence is 11 residues long. CDR1 and CDR2 (germline): SQVTM, ANQGSEA. This CDR3 reads CSVGGGYGYTF. CDR3 nucleotide sequence: TGCAGCGTTGGGGGGGGTTATGGCTACACCTTC.

This clonotype was counted ten times or more. V gene TRBV24-1 combines with J gene TRBJ1-5; 8 nucleotides line up with TRBD1. CDR3 size: 17 residues. The J segment lost 10 bases and the V segment lost 3 bases, leaving 16 bases of the junction unmatched. Germline CDR1 and CDR2: KGHDR and SFDVKD. In DNA, the CDR3 is TGTGCCACCAGTGATCCGTCCCGGGGCAGGGGGCTAGGACCCCAGCATTTT. Its translation is CATSDPSRGRGLGPQHF.

The chain recombines TRBV7-8 with TRBJ1-2; D may be TRBD1 (5 bases). Trimming stripped 0 bases from V and 2 bases from J, with 13 bases between. Germline values: CDR1 SGHVS, CDR2 FQNEAQ. The CDR3 spans 16 residues. The chain's CDR3 is CASSLALRDGNYGYTF. The CDR3 coding sequence is TGTGCCAGCAGCTTAGCCCTCAGGGATGGGAACTATGGCTACACCTTC. The whole variable domain, remainder taken from reference TRBV7-8 and TRBJ1-2, is GAGVSQSPRYKVAKRGQDVALRCDPISGHVSLFWYQQALGQGPEFLTYFQNEAQLDKSGLPSDRFFAERPEGSVSTLKIQRTQQEDSAVYLCASSLALRDGNYGYTFGSGTRLTVV.

This clonotype has more than one count but fewer than ten. The V call is TRBV19, the J call TRBJ1-2; D unresolved. V shed 3 bases and J shed 5 bases, with 10 bases lying between them. The CDR3 runs to 13 residues. CDR1 is LNHDA and CDR2 is SQIVND in the germline V gene (reference sequence). The CDR3 region has the DNA TGTGCCAGTAGTATGGGCCTGGGGTATGGCTACACCTTC. It yields the protein CASSMGLGYGYTF.

This clonotype came up once. The chain has TRBV25-1 and TRBJ1-5; a possible D gene is TRBD1 (6 bases). The V end lost 8 bases, the J end lost 1 base, and 12 bases lay between the germline ends. The CDR3 consists of 14 residues. Germline V CDR1 and CDR2: MGHDK, SYGVNS. The CDR3 loop is CASPQGWSNQPQHF. The CDR3 DNA follows: TGTGCCAGCCCACAGGGTTGGAGCAATCAGCCCCAGCATTTT.

This clonotype was recorded at least ten times. V usage is TRBV6-1 and J usage is TRBJ1-6, with a weak D call TRBD1 (5 bases). This CDR3 has 15 residues. Per the germline V gene, CDR1 is MNHNS and CDR2 is SASEGT. Trimming stripped 5 bases from V and 7 bases from J, with 15 bases between. CDR3 loop: CASSYGAGQNSPLHF. For the CDR3, the DNA is TGTGCCAGCAGTTACGGGGCAGGGCAAAATTCACCCCTCCACTTT.

The chain combines TRBV6-2 or TRBV6-3 with TRBJ1-5; no clear D gene. This CDR3 region has 14 residues. The ends were cut back, 8 bases at V and 2 bases at J, with 13 bases in the middle. Germline CDR1 reads MNHEY; CDR2 reads SVGEGT. CDR3 region: CASLDGVGNQPQHF. The CDR3 DNA sequence: TGTGCCAGCCTCGACGGGGTTGGCAATCAGCCCCAGCATTTT.

This clonotype has more than one count but fewer than ten. The chain employs TRBV6-1 and TRBJ2-5; D uncertain. Germline V CDR1 and CDR2: MNHNS, SASEGT. The V end was cut by 8 bases, the J end by 2 bases, with 9 bases between. The CDR3 is 12 residues long. Here the CDR3 reads CASGRGQETQYF. For the CDR3, the DNA is TGTGCCAGCGGAAGAGGACAAGAGACCCAGTACTTC.

The genes are TRBV6-1 and TRBJ1-1; 9 bases map to TRBD1. The CDR3 totals 16 residues. V was pared by 5 bases and J by 1 base, with 8 bases of the junction left unmatched. CDR1 is MNHNS and CDR2 is SASEGT in the germline V gene. CDR3 coding DNA: TGTGCCAGCAGTTGGCAGGGACAGGGAAGGAACACTGAAGCTTTCTTT. Its protein product is CASSWQGQGRNTEAFF.

This clonotype was observed a handful of times. Given the absence of the conserved phenylalanine or tryptophan at the CDR3 end, a read error is likely. Here the CDR3 reads CASRGHHAKQETQYL. The CDR3 nucleotides are TGTGCCAGCCGAGGCCACCACGCCAAACAAGAGACCCAGTACCTC. The V call is TRBV6-1, the J call TRBJ2-5; D is ambiguous. CDR3 length: 15 amino acids. With 8 bases removed from V and 2 bases from J, the gap between germline ends came to 18 bases. Germline CDR1 and CDR2: MNHNS and SASEGT.

Ten or more counts support this clonotype. This sequence joins TRBV28 and TRBJ2-7, with TRBD1 matching over 9 bases. The V gene end was trimmed by 6 bases and the J gene end by 3 bases; junction bases not matched to a gene: 3. Germline V lookup: CDR1 MDHEN, CDR2 SYDVKM. The CDR3 has 13 amino acids. The CDR3 spells CASSTGGSYEQYF. CDR3 DNA sequence: TGTGCCAGCAGCACAGGGGGCAGCTACGAGCAGTACTTC.

The table lists this clonotype with many counts. V usage is TRBV24-1 and J usage is TRBJ2-5, with a tentative D call TRBD2 (5 bases). Trimming left V 5 bases short and J 5 bases short, with 11 bases between. The CDR3 has 13 residues. Germline CDR1 and CDR2: KGHDR and SFDVKD. The CDR3 DNA reads as TGTGCCACCAGTGTGGGGTCGGGGGAGACCCAGTACTTC. It is translated as CATSVGSGETQYF.

This clonotype appeared many times. The chain has TRBV5-4 and TRBJ2-7; tentative D call: TRBD2 (6 bases). V was shortened by 4 bases and J by 6 bases, with 11 bases between the two germline ends. CDR1 and CDR2 from the germline V gene are SGHNT and YYREEE (reference sequence). The CDR3 contains 12 residues. DNA for the CDR3: TGTGCCAGCAGCCTGGGGGGATTCGAGCAGTACTTC. This encodes CASSLGGFEQYF.

V and J are TRBV2 and TRBJ1-3; D gene uncertain. CDR3 size: 14 residues. Germline V gene data show CDR1 as SNHLY and CDR2 as FYNNEI. V was clipped by 3 bases and J by 0 bases, with 6 bases between them. CDR3 DNA sequence: TGTGCCAGCAGTGACGGGTACTCTGGAAACACCATATATTTT. It is translated as CASSDGYSGNTIYF.

The chain has TRBV28 and TRBJ2-5, with D tentatively TRBD1 or TRBD2 (5 bases each). This CDR3 contains 14 residues. V lost 2 bases to trimming and J lost 9 bases, with 16 bases between them. Germline loops: CDR1 MDHEN, CDR2 SYDVKM. CDR3 residues: CASSLGLALRAQYF. The CDR3 DNA is TGTGCCAGCAGTTTAGGGCTAGCACTCAGGGCCCAGTACTTC.

This clonotype was counted only a few times. The J gene is TRBJ1-1, the V gene TRBV19; D perhaps matches TRBD1 (6 bases). The CDR3 is 13 residues long. Germline values: CDR1 LNHDA, CDR2 SQIVND (reference sequence). The V end lost 7 bases, the J end lost 4 bases, and 13 bases lay between the germline ends. The CDR3 sequence: CASTDWGATEAFF. For the CDR3, the DNA is TGTGCCAGTACCGACTGGGGGGCCACTGAAGCTTTCTTT.